This TCR beta chain stems from a study of technical replicates of blood from a few donors. V lost 8 bases and J lost 5, with 22 bases in between. Germline CDR1 and CDR2: SNHLY and FYNNEI. This CDR3 contains 15 residues. Repertoires were generated with immunoSEQ multiplex PCR, while TCRdb's copy carries only in-frame clones and drops some. The table shows some 74,000 clones, with roughly 95% occurring only once. The chain couples TRBV2 to TRBJ2-7; TRBD1 is a possible D gene (5 bases). The receptor was derived from a human donor in good health. The specimen was T cells isolated from PBMCs. The CDR3 protein is CASDATATPTNEQYF. CDR3 coding DNA: TGTGCCAGCGACGCGACAGCCACGCCAACCAACGAGCAGTACTTC.